This TCR beta chain emerged from a study of blood T cells in healthy people across ages. The trim removed 5 bases at V and 2 bases at J, leaving 8 bases unmatched. The germline V gene encodes CDR1 MNHEY and CDR2 SVGAGI. The CDR3 runs 15 residues. A sample-barcoded 5' primer and a J-beta primer mix were used in a second PCR of roughly 6 to 12 cycles. MiXCR, applied by TCRdb to the 5' RACE reads, yields one record per CDR3 protein. The sample has about 1 million distinct CDR3 sequences; around 27% are singletons. These records were also assigned to another study, of T cells of mothers and their children.

Input material: blood. The chain couples TRBV6-5 to TRBJ2-5; 7 bases fit TRBD2. The receptor was derived from a girl aged 2 to 9 in good health. The CDR3 reads CASSIQAGSQETQYF. The CDR3, as DNA: TGTGCCAGCAGTATTCAAGCGGGGAGTCAAGAGACCCAGTACTTC.